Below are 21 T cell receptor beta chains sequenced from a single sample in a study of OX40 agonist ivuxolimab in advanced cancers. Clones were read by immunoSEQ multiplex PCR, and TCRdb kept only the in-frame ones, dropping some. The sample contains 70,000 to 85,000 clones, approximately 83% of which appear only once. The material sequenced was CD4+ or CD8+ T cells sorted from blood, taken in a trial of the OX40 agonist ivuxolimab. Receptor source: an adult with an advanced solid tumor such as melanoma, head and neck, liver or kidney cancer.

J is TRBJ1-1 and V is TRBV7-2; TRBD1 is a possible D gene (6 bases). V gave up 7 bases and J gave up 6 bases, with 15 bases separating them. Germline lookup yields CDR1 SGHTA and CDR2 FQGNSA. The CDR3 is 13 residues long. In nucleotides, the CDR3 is TGTGCCAGCATGGAATGGGGGGCCTCTGAAGCTTTCTTT. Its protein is CASMEWGASEAFF.

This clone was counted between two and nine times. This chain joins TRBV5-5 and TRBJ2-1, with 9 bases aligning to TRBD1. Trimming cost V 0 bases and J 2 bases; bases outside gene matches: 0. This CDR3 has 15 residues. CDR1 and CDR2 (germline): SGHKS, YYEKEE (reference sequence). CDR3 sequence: CASSLGDRAYNEQFF. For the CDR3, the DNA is TGTGCCAGCAGCTTGGGGGACAGGGCCTACAATGAGCAGTTCTTC.

CDR3 nucleotides: TGTGCCAGCAGCCCGCTGAGCGGGGGCTTCGCGAACACCGGGGAGCTGTTTTTT. Protein product: CASSPLSGGFANTGELFF. The gene calls are TRBV7-2 and TRBJ2-2, with TRBD2 identical over 8 bases. With 5 bases clipped from V and 0 bases from J, the junction kept 11 bases outside the gene matches. CDR1 and CDR2 from the germline V gene are SGHTA and FQGNSA. The CDR3 is 18 residues long.

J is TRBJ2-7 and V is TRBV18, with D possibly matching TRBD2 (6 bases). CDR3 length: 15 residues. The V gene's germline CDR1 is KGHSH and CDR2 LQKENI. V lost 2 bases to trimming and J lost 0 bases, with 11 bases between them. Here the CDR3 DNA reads TGTGCCAGCTCACCATCCGGGGGACTCTCCTACGAGCAGTACTTC. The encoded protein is CASSPSGGLSYEQYF.

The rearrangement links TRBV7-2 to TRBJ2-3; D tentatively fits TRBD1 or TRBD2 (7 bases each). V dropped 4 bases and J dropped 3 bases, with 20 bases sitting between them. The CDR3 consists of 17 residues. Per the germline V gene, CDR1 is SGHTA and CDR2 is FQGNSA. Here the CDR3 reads CASSSRGWDYSTDTQYF. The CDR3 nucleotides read TGTGCCAGCAGCTCCAGGGGGTGGGACTACTCTACAGATACGCAGTATTTT.

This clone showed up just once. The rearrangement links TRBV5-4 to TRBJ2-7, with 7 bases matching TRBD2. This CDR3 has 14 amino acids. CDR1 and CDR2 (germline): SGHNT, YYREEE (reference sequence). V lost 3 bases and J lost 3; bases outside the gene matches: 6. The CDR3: CASSSGLKNYEQYF. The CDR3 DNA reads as TGTGCCAGCAGCTCGGGACTAAAAAACTACGAGCAGTACTTC.

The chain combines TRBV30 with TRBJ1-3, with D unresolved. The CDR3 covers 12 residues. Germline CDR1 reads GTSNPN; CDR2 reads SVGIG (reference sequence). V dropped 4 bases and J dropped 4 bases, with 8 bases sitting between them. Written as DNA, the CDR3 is TGTGCCTGGATTCCCTGGGGAAACACCATATATTTT. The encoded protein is CAWIPWGNTIYF.

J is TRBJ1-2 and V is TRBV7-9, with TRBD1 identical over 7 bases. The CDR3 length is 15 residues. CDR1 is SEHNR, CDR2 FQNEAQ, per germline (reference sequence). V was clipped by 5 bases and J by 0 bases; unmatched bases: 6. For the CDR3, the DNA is TGTGCCAGCAGCGAGAGGACAGGAGCTAACTATGGCTACACCTTC. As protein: CASSERTGANYGYTF.

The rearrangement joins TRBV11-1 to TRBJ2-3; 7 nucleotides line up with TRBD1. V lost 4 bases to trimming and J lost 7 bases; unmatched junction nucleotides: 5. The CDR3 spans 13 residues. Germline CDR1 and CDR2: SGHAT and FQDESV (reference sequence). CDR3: CASSSGTANTQYF. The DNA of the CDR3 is TGTGCCAGCAGCTCCGGGACAGCTAATACGCAGTATTTT.

The DNA of the CDR3 is TGTGCCACCCATAAGCGGGTTGCCTTCAATGAGCAGTTCTTC. This gives the protein CATHKRVAFNEQFF. The genes are TRBV28 and TRBJ2-1; the D gene is possibly TRBD2 (6 bases). CDR1 is MDHEN, CDR2 SYDVKM, per germline. Trimming took off 10 bases at V and 6 bases at J, with 19 bases between the two ends. This CDR3 region has 14 residues.

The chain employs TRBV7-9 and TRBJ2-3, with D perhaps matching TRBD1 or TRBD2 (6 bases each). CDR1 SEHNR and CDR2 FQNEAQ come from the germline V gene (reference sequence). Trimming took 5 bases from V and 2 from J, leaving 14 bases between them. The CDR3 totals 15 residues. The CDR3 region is CASSPGGGNTDTQYF. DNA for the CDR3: TGTGCCAGCAGCCCCGGAGGGGGGAACACAGATACGCAGTATTTT.

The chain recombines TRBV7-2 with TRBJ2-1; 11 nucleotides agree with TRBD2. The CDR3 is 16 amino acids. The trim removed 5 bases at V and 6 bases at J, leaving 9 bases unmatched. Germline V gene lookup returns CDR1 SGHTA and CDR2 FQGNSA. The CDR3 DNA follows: TGTGCCAGCAGCCGGACGAGAGGACTAGCGGGCAATGAGCAGTTCTTC. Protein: CASSRTRGLAGNEQFF.

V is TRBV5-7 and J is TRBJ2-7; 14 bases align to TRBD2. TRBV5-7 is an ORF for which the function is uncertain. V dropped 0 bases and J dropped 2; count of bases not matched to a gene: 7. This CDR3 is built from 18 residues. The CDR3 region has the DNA TGTGCCAGCAGCTTGGCGGGACTAGCGGGAGCTCCCCCCTACGAGCAGTACTTC. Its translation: CASSLAGLAGAPPYEQYF.

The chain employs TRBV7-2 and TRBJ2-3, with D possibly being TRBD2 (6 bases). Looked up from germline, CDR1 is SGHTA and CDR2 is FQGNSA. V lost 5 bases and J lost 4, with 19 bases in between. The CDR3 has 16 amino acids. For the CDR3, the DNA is TGTGCCAGCAGCCGGTTGGAGGGCGCGTTGTCAGATACGCAGTATTTT. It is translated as CASSRLEGALSDTQYF.

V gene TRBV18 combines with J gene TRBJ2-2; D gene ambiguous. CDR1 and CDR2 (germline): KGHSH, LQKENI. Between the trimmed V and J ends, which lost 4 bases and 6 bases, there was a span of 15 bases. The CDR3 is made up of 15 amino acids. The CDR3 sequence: CASSLLSDVSGELFF. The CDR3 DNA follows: TGTGCCAGCTCACTGTTATCGGACGTCTCCGGGGAGCTGTTTTTT.

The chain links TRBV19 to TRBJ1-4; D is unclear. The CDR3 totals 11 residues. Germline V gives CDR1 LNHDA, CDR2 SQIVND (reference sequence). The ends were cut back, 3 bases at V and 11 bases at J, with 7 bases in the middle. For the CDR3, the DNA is TGTGCCAGTAGTATTGAAGGCAAACTGTTTTTT. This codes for CASSIEGKLFF. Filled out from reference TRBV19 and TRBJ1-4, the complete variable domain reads DGGITQSPKYLFRKEGQNVTLSCEQNLNHDAMYWYRQDPGQGLRLIYYSQIVNDFQKGDIAEGYSVSREKKESFPLTVTSAQKNPTAFYLCASSIEGKLFFGSGTQLSVL.

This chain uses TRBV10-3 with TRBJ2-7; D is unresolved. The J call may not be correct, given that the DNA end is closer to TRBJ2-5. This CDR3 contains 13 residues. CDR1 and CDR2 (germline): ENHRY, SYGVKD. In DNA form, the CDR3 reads TGTGCCATCAGTGAGTCTTTATATGGGACCCAGTACTTC. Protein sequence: CAISESLYGTQYF.

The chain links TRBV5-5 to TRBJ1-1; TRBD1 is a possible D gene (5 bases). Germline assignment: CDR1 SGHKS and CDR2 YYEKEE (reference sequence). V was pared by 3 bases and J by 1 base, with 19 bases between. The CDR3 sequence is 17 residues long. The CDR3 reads CASSYLLRGGPNTEAFF. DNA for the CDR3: TGTGCCAGCAGCTACCTTCTCCGGGGGGGACCGAACACTGAAGCTTTCTTT.

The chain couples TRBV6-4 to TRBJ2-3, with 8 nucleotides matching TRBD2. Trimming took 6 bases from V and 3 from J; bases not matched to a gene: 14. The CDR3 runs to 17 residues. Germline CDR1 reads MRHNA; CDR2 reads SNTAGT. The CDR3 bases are TGTGCCAGCAGAGAAGGATTCGGGGGGGCCGGGACAGATACGCAGTATTTT. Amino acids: CASREGFGGAGTDTQYF.

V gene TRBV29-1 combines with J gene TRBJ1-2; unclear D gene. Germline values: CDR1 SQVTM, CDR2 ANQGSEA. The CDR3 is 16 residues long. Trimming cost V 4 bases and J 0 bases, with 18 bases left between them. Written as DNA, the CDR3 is TGCAGCGTTGCCGTCGAGCGAGGCCGTGCTAACTATGGCTACACCTTC. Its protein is CSVAVERGRANYGYTF.

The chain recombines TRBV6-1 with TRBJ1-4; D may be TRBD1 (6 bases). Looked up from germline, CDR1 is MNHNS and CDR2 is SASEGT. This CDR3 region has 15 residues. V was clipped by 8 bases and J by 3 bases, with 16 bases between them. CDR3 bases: TGTGCCAGCCATTCCATTAGGGGGTCTAATGAAAAACTGTTTTTT. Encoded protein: CASHSIRGSNEKLFF.